This T cell receptor beta chain was profiled in a study of cytomegalovirus exposure and HLA in healthy donors. This clone was counted between two and nine times. Its antigen is unknown. Germline-derived CDR1 and CDR2 are MNHEY and SVGAGI. The CDR3 runs 15 residues. V lost 4 bases, J lost 7 bases, and 11 bases stayed unmatched. The PCR made use of 60 Vbeta and 13 Jbeta primers. Measured with immunoSEQ multiplex PCR; TCRdb has only the in-frame clones, and not every one. The sample has 35,000 to 40,000 clones, about 67% seen once. Whole-study results and caveats: Presence/absence analyses assumed roughly uniform sequencing depth across donors. Later work associated roughly 17,000 TCR beta sequences with HLA alleles at 0.05 false discovery rate.

The J gene is TRBJ1-1, the V gene TRBV6-5; 8 bases fit TRBD1. The receptor's source is a man aged 25 to 40 in good health and CMV-seronegative. Sequenced input: PBMCs. DNA for the CDR3: TGTGCCAGCAGTTCTACCGGGACAGGCCCATTTGAAGCTTTCTTT. The encoded protein is CASSSTGTGPFEAFF.